This is a list of T cell receptor beta chains from one sample in a study of beta chain features in type 1 diabetes. Profiled with immunoSEQ multiplex PCR; TCRdb holds only in-frame clones, not every one. The table lists about 160,000 clones, almost 65% of them singletons, with roughly 0.095% in the top ten. The sequenced sample was naive CD4+ T cells from blood. All receptors derive from a man aged 25 to 40 with type 1 diabetes. CDR3s include the opening cysteine and the closing phenylalanine or tryptophan. The D gene is left open where the match is weak. Clone size is given for some rows only: seen once, a few or many times, or a class if the clone is expanded.

abundance: .
d_gene: .
j_gene: TRBJ2-3
v_gene: TRBV12-5
len: 12
CDR3aa: CASGFTWDTQYF
CDR3nt: TGTGCTAGTGGTTTTACATGGGATACGCAGTATTTT

abundance: few
d_gene: .
j_gene: TRBJ1-4
v_gene: TRBV29-1
len: 13
CDR3aa: CSVERAPGEKLFF
CDR3nt: TGCAGCGTTGAAAGGGCTCCGGGGGAAAAACTGTTTTTT

abundance: .
d_gene: .
j_gene: TRBJ1-2
v_gene: TRBV29-1
len: 12
CDR3aa: CSLSTEIYGYTF
CDR3nt: TGCAGCCTTTCGACGGAGATCTATGGCTACACCTTC

abundance: .
d_gene: TRBD2
j_gene: TRBJ2-1
v_gene: TRBV7-9
len: 14
CDR3aa: CASSVSGGYNEQFF
CDR3nt: TGTGCCAGCAGCGTTAGCGGGGGATACAATGAGCAGTTCTTC

abundance: .
d_gene: .
j_gene: TRBJ2-5
v_gene: TRBV11-2
len: 13
CDR3aa: CASSPQGMETQYF
CDR3nt: TGTGCCAGCAGCCCTCAGGGGATGGAGACCCAGTACTTC

abundance: .
d_gene: .
j_gene: TRBJ2-3
v_gene: TRBV4-1
len: 19
CDR3aa: CASSPLLWGEGASTDTQYF
CDR3nt: TGCGCCAGCAGCCCCCTTCTGTGGGGGGAGGGGGCTAGCACAGATACGCAGTATTTT

abundance: .
d_gene: .
j_gene: TRBJ2-5
v_gene: TRBV25-1
len: 11
CDR3aa: CASSAQETQYF
CDR3nt: TGTGCCAGCAGTGCCCAAGAGACCCAGTACTTC

abundance: .
d_gene: TRBD2
j_gene: TRBJ2-3
v_gene: TRBV29-1
len: 14
CDR3aa: CSGRTSGVPDTQYF
CDR3nt: TGCAGCGGACGGACTAGCGGGGTCCCAGATACGCAGTATTTT

abundance: .
d_gene: TRBD1
j_gene: TRBJ2-7
v_gene: TRBV6-5
len: 13
CDR3aa: CASAKDRAGEQYF
CDR3nt: TGTGCCAGCGCCAAGGACAGGGCAGGCGAGCAGTACTTC

abundance: .
d_gene: TRBD1
j_gene: TRBJ1-4
v_gene: TRBV7-2
len: 16
CDR3aa: CASSRWDRATNEKLFF
CDR3nt: TGTGCCAGCAGCAGATGGGACAGGGCGACTAATGAAAAACTGTTTTTT

abundance: few
d_gene: TRBD1
j_gene: TRBJ2-1
v_gene: TRBV29-1
len: 15
CDR3aa: CSVGQGPSSYNEQFF
CDR3nt: TGCAGCGTTGGACAGGGGCCGAGCTCCTACAATGAGCAGTTCTTC

abundance: once
d_gene: TRBD1
j_gene: TRBJ2-7
v_gene: TRBV7-2
len: 13
CDR3aa: CASSGGQGEEQYF
CDR3nt: TGTGCCAGCAGCGGGGGACAGGGAGAGGAGCAGTACTTC

abundance: .
d_gene: TRBD1
j_gene: TRBJ2-3
v_gene: TRBV29-1
len: 12
CDR3aa: CSVRGRTDTQYF
CDR3nt: TGCAGCGTCAGGGGGCGCACAGATACGCAGTATTTT

abundance: .
d_gene: .
j_gene: TRBJ2-7
v_gene: TRBV28
len: 12
CDR3aa: CASSLGSYEQYF
CDR3nt: TGTGCCAGCAGTTTAGGATCCTACGAGCAGTACTTC

abundance: .
d_gene: TRBD2
j_gene: TRBJ2-5
v_gene: TRBV29-1
len: 16
CDR3aa: CSVASLAGVFQETQYF
CDR3nt: TGCAGCGTTGCTTCTCTAGCGGGGGTATTCCAAGAGACCCAGTACTTC

abundance: .
d_gene: .
j_gene: TRBJ1-1
v_gene: TRBV29-1
len: 13
CDR3aa: CSAHDRMNTEAFF
CDR3nt: TGCAGCGCCCACGACAGGATGAACACTGAAGCTTTCTTT

abundance: .
d_gene: .
j_gene: TRBJ2-4
v_gene: TRBV11-3
len: 14
CDR3aa: CASSLSGSANIQYF
CDR3nt: TGTGCCAGCAGCTTATCAGGGTCTGCAAACATTCAGTACTTC

abundance: few
d_gene: .
j_gene: TRBJ2-1
v_gene: TRBV7-8
len: 14
CDR3aa: CASKTVQGDGEQFF
CDR3nt: TGTGCCAGCAAAACAGTACAGGGTGATGGTGAGCAGTTCTTC

abundance: .
d_gene: .
j_gene: TRBJ2-7
v_gene: TRBV7-9
len: 12
CDR3aa: CASSLGPGKQYF
CDR3nt: TGTGCCAGCAGCTTGGGGCCCGGGAAGCAGTACTTC

abundance: .
d_gene: .
j_gene: TRBJ1-1
v_gene: TRBV29-1
len: 11
CDR3aa: CSVSENTEAFF
CDR3nt: TGCAGCGTGAGTGAGAACACTGAAGCTTTCTTT

abundance: .
d_gene: TRBD1
j_gene: TRBJ1-1
v_gene: TRBV7-2
len: 15
CDR3aa: CASSPSESGGSEAFF
CDR3nt: TGTGCCAGCAGCCCCAGCGAATCAGGGGGCTCTGAAGCTTTCTTT

abundance: .
d_gene: .
j_gene: TRBJ2-7
v_gene: TRBV30
len: 13
CDR3aa: CAWTRAETYEQYF
CDR3nt: TGTGCCTGGACCCGGGCCGAAACCTACGAGCAGTACTTC

abundance: few
d_gene: .
j_gene: TRBJ2-3
v_gene: TRBV11-2
len: 14
CDR3aa: CASSSPPSTDTQYF
CDR3nt: TGTGCCAGCAGCTCCCCTCCTAGCACAGATACGCAGTATTTT

abundance: .
d_gene: .
j_gene: TRBJ1-2
v_gene: TRBV29-1
len: 15
CDR3aa: CSAARSGTGNYGYTF
CDR3nt: TGCAGCGCTGCCCGAAGCGGGACGGGAAACTATGGCTACACCTTC

abundance: .
d_gene: .
j_gene: TRBJ2-7
v_gene: TRBV15
len: 13
CDR3aa: CATSMGQVYEQYF
CDR3nt: TGTGCCACCAGCATGGGGCAAGTCTACGAGCAGTACTTC

abundance: once
d_gene: TRBD1
j_gene: TRBJ2-7
v_gene: TRBV6-5
len: 16
CDR3aa: CASSYTGAGLGDEQYF
CDR3nt: TGTGCCAGCAGTTACACAGGGGCCGGCCTCGGCGACGAGCAGTACTTC

abundance: .
d_gene: TRBD1
j_gene: TRBJ2-7
v_gene: TRBV7-9
len: 13
CDR3aa: CASRPDRGYEQYF
CDR3nt: TGTGCCAGCAGGCCCGACAGGGGCTACGAGCAGTACTTC

abundance: .
d_gene: .
j_gene: TRBJ2-3
v_gene: TRBV15
len: 13
CDR3aa: CATSRVMDSTQYF
CDR3nt: TGTGCCACCAGCAGAGTGATGGACTCCACGCAGTATTTT

abundance: .
d_gene: .
j_gene: TRBJ1-2
v_gene: TRBV9
len: 11
CDR3aa: CASGPGYGYTF
CDR3nt: TGTGCCAGCGGTCCCGGCTATGGCTACACCTTC

abundance: .
d_gene: .
j_gene: TRBJ2-5
v_gene: TRBV29-1
len: 12
CDR3aa: CSVDVSRETQYF
CDR3nt: TGCAGCGTTGATGTTAGCCGAGAGACCCAGTACTTC

abundance: .
d_gene: .
j_gene: TRBJ1-2
v_gene: TRBV9
len: 14
CDR3aa: CASSVEGRNYGYTF
CDR3nt: TGTGCCAGCAGCGTAGAGGGCAGAAACTATGGCTACACCTTC

abundance: .
d_gene: .
j_gene: TRBJ1-4
v_gene: TRBV15
len: 12
CDR3aa: CATSRGDGQLFF
CDR3nt: TGTGCCACCAGCAGGGGTGACGGCCAACTGTTTTTT

abundance: .
d_gene: .
j_gene: TRBJ2-5
v_gene: TRBV6-5
len: 16
CDR3aa: CASSYSAGQAQQTQYF
CDR3nt: TGTGCCAGCAGTTACTCCGCGGGACAAGCACAGCAGACCCAGTACTTC

abundance: .
d_gene: TRBD2
j_gene: TRBJ2-7
v_gene: TRBV7-2
len: 13
CDR3aa: CASSFAGEYEQYF
CDR3nt: TGTGCCAGCAGCTTCGCGGGGGAATACGAGCAGTACTTC

abundance: .
d_gene: .
j_gene: TRBJ2-7
v_gene: TRBV21-1
len: 10
CDR3aa: CASLPHEQYF
CDR3nt: TGTGCCAGTCTCCCCCACGAGCAGTACTTC

abundance: .
d_gene: TRBD1
j_gene: TRBJ2-5
v_gene: TRBV2
len: 12
CDR3aa: CAGNDRGETQYF
CDR3nt: TGTGCCGGGAATGACAGGGGGGAGACCCAGTACTTC

abundance: .
d_gene: .
j_gene: TRBJ1-1
v_gene: TRBV7-2
len: 15
CDR3aa: CASSLSGLLNTEAFF
CDR3nt: TGTGCCAGCAGCTTATCGGGTCTGCTGAACACTGAAGCTTTCTTT

abundance: few
d_gene: .
j_gene: TRBJ2-2
v_gene: TRBV29-1
len: 12
CDR3aa: CSVLRDTGELFF
CDR3nt: TGCAGCGTGCTTAGGGACACCGGGGAGCTGTTTTTT

abundance: .
d_gene: .
j_gene: TRBJ2-2
v_gene: TRBV7-6
len: 14
CDR3aa: CASSWTTNTGELFF
CDR3nt: TGTGCCAGCAGCTGGACAACGAACACCGGGGAGCTGTTTTTT

abundance: .
d_gene: .
j_gene: TRBJ2-5
v_gene: TRBV29-1
len: 12
CDR3aa: CSVETVGETQYF
CDR3nt: TGCAGCGTTGAAACGGTCGGAGAGACCCAGTACTTC

abundance: .
d_gene: .
j_gene: TRBJ2-7
v_gene: TRBV29-1
len: 12
CDR3aa: CSVSTGTYEQYF
CDR3nt: TGCAGCGTTTCGACAGGAACCTACGAGCAGTACTTC

abundance: .
d_gene: .
j_gene: TRBJ1-1
v_gene: TRBV4-3
len: 14
CDR3aa: CASSQVVGDTEAFF
CDR3nt: TGCGCCAGCAGCCAAGTCGTTGGGGACACTGAAGCTTTCTTT

abundance: .
d_gene: TRBD1
j_gene: TRBJ1-5
v_gene: TRBV30
len: 17
CDR3aa: CAWSVPRDRVANQPQHF
CDR3nt: TGTGCCTGGAGTGTACCACGGGACAGGGTTGCCAATCAGCCCCAGCATTTT

abundance: once
d_gene: TRBD2
j_gene: TRBJ2-7
v_gene: TRBV5-1
len: 14
CDR3aa: CASSLGLAMYEQYF
CDR3nt: TGCGCCAGCAGCCTGGGACTAGCGATGTACGAGCAGTACTTC

abundance: .
d_gene: .
j_gene: TRBJ2-5
v_gene: TRBV7-7
len: 15
CDR3aa: CASSPIQHSQETQYF
CDR3nt: TGTGCTAGCAGCCCAATCCAACATAGCCAAGAGACCCAGTACTTC

abundance: few
d_gene: .
j_gene: TRBJ2-5
v_gene: TRBV29-1
len: 14
CDR3aa: CSVPLSTQGSRRNF
CDR3nt: TGCAGCGTTCCCCTATCAACGCAGGGATCACGCCGAAACTTC

abundance: .
d_gene: TRBD2
j_gene: TRBJ2-1
v_gene: TRBV28
len: 15
CDR3aa: CASSLPGGAYFEQFF
CDR3nt: TGTGCCAGCAGTTTACCCGGGGGGGCCTATTTTGAGCAGTTCTTC

abundance: .
d_gene: .
j_gene: TRBJ2-1
v_gene: TRBV25-1
len: 16
CDR3aa: CASSEYGGSSYNEQFF
CDR3nt: TGTGCCAGCAGTGAATACGGGGGAAGCTCCTACAATGAGCAGTTCTTC

abundance: .
d_gene: TRBD1
j_gene: TRBJ2-7
v_gene: TRBV11-3
len: 13
CDR3aa: CASSFGQEYEQYF
CDR3nt: TGTGCCAGCAGCTTCGGACAGGAGTACGAGCAGTACTTC

abundance: once
d_gene: .
j_gene: TRBJ1-6
v_gene: TRBV6-5
len: 15
CDR3aa: CASSYSSRNNSPLHF
CDR3nt: TGTGCCAGCAGTTACTCTTCCCGGAATAATTCACCCCTCCACTTT

abundance: .
d_gene: .
j_gene: TRBJ2-5
v_gene: TRBV9
len: 15
CDR3aa: CASSVSQGAQETQYF
CDR3nt: TGTGCCAGCAGCGTTAGCCAGGGCGCCCAAGAGACCCAGTACTTC